This is a list of T cell receptor beta chains from one sample in a study of T cells in Graves' hyperthyroidism and ophthalmopathy. TCRdb re-called the multiplex PCR reads through MiXCR, storing one row per CDR3 protein. The data hold around 700,000 distinct CDR3 sequences, with roughly a third observed a single time. Specimen: blood. Source of these receptors: a woman between 40 and 50 years old with Graves' hyperthyroidism. Both conserved end residues are part of each CDR3. The D gene is left open where the match is weak. A clone size is listed for some rows: how often the clone was seen (once, few, many), or a class if it is expanded.

CDR3: CATRMTGGNTEAFF
DNA: TGTGCCACCAGGATGACAGGGGGGAACACTGAAGCTTTCTTT
size: NA
D: TRBD1
J: TRBJ1-1
V: TRBV24-1

CDR3: CASSYRQKNTEAFF
DNA: TGTGCCAGCAGTTACCGCCAGAAGAACACTGAAGCTTTCTTT
size: few
D: NA
J: TRBJ1-1
V: TRBV6-5

CDR3: CASSGGHQYSPLHF
DNA: TGTGCCAGCAGTGGGGGGCACCAATATTCACCCCTCCACTTT
size: few
D: NA
J: TRBJ1-6
V: TRBV7-9

CDR3: CAIRRTLSSSEQFF
DNA: TGTGCCATACGTCGGACCTTATCGTCCAGTGAGCAGTTCTTC
size: few
D: NA
J: TRBJ2-1
V: TRBV10-3

CDR3: CSATGQGKETQYF
DNA: TGCAGTGCTACCGGACAGGGGAAAGAGACCCAGTACTTC
size: many
D: TRBD1
J: TRBJ2-5
V: TRBV20-1

CDR3: CASTRDRGLPYGYTF
DNA: TGTGCCAGCACCAGGGACAGGGGGTTACCCTATGGCTACACCTTC
size: many
D: TRBD1
J: TRBJ1-2
V: TRBV2

CDR3: CASTILLATEAFF
DNA: TGTGCCAGCACCATCCTACTAGCCACTGAAGCTTTCTTT
size: many
D: NA
J: TRBJ1-1
V: TRBV7-9

CDR3: CSATGTGGSSGNTIYF
DNA: TGCAGTGCTACCGGGACAGGGGGCAGCTCTGGAAACACCATATATTTT
size: NA
D: TRBD1
J: TRBJ1-3
V: TRBV20-1

CDR3: CSVGGELAFF
DNA: TGCAGCGTTGGGGGGGAATTGGCTTTCTTT
size: NA
D: NA
J: TRBJ1-1
V: TRBV29-1

CDR3: CASSPQGKETQYF
DNA: TGTGCCAGCAGCCCGCAGGGAAAGGAGACCCAGTACTTC
size: many
D: NA
J: TRBJ2-5
V: TRBV7-9

CDR3: CASSIRSSLETQYF
DNA: TGTGCCAGTAGTATCCGGTCTAGTTTGGAGACCCAGTACTTC
size: few
D: NA
J: TRBJ2-5
V: TRBV19

CDR3: CASSLRGQETQYF
DNA: TGTGCCAGCAGCTTAAGGGGGCAAGAGACCCAGTACTTC
size: many
D: NA
J: TRBJ2-5
V: TRBV7-2

CDR3: CSVNTGTDGYTF
DNA: TGCAGCGTGAACACCGGGACAGATGGCTACACCTTC
size: few
D: TRBD1
J: TRBJ1-2
V: TRBV29-1

CDR3: CASSEGGPYQPQHF
DNA: TGTGCCAGCAGTGAGGGGGGGCCGTATCAGCCCCAGCATTTT
size: few
D: NA
J: TRBJ1-5
V: TRBV6-6

CDR3: CASSRGPSTNQPQHF
DNA: TGTGCCAGTAGCAGGGGGCCCAGCACCAATCAGCCCCAGCATTTT
size: few
D: TRBD1
J: TRBJ1-5
V: TRBV19

CDR3: CAISESGTRSYEQYF
DNA: TGTGCCATCAGTGAGTCCGGGACCCGCTCCTACGAGCAGTACTTC
size: NA
D: NA
J: TRBJ2-7
V: TRBV10-3

CDR3: CASSSGWGDTEAFF
DNA: TGTGCCAGCAGTTCAGGGTGGGGAGACACTGAAGCTTTCTTT
size: many
D: NA
J: TRBJ1-1
V: TRBV28

CDR3: CASSSGGRSYEQYF
DNA: TGTGCCAGCAGTTCCGGGGGACGGTCCTACGAGCAGTACTTC
size: few
D: NA
J: TRBJ2-7
V: TRBV6-5

CDR3: CASSYPGMNTEAFF
DNA: TGTGCCAGCAGTTACCCGGGGATGAACACTGAAGCTTTCTTT
size: many
D: NA
J: TRBJ1-1
V: TRBV6-5

CDR3: CASSSGIPGNTIYF
DNA: TGTGCCAGCAGCTCCGGGATCCCTGGAAACACCATATATTTT
size: NA
D: NA
J: TRBJ1-3
V: TRBV7-9

CDR3: CASSMDRNSPLHF
DNA: TGTGCCAGTAGTATGGACAGAAATTCACCCCTCCACTTT
size: many
D: NA
J: TRBJ1-6
V: TRBV19

CDR3: CASGGAGASSSYEQYF
DNA: TGTGCCAGCGGGGGCGCGGGCGCCAGCTCCTCCTACGAGCAGTACTTC
size: few
D: NA
J: TRBJ2-7
V: TRBV28

CDR3: CASSYPSGVNTEAFF
DNA: TGTGCCAGCAGTTACCCTTCAGGGGTGAACACTGAAGCTTTCTTT
size: few
D: NA
J: TRBJ1-1
V: TRBV6-6

CDR3: CATSRDWGLNNEQFF
DNA: TGTGCCACCAGCAGAGATTGGGGACTAAACAATGAGCAGTTCTTC
size: once
D: TRBD2
J: TRBJ2-1
V: TRBV15

CDR3: CASSQDGGTELFF
DNA: TGCGCCAGCAGCCAAGATGGCGGGACTGAGCTGTTTTTT
size: NA
D: NA
J: TRBJ2-2
V: TRBV4-1

CDR3: CASSETGLGETQYF
DNA: TGTGCCAGCAGTGAAACCGGATTGGGGGAGACCCAGTACTTC
size: many
D: NA
J: TRBJ2-5
V: TRBV2

CDR3: CASSLWTAVIASTDTQYF
DNA: TGCGCCAGCAGTTTGTGGACAGCTGTTATAGCTAGCACAGATACGCAGTATTTT
size: NA
D: NA
J: TRBJ2-3
V: TRBV5-1

CDR3: CASSPGGLFEQYF
DNA: TGTGCCAGCAGCCCCGGCGGACTTTTCGAGCAGTACTTC
size: NA
D: NA
J: TRBJ2-7
V: TRBV7-2

CDR3: CASSPPSGTGAETQYF
DNA: TGTGCCAGCAGCCCCCCCTCGGGGACAGGGGCAGAGACCCAGTACTTC
size: many
D: TRBD1
J: TRBJ2-5
V: TRBV7-2

CDR3: CASSLTSGSNEQYF
DNA: TGTGCCAGCAGCTTAACTAGCGGGAGTAACGAGCAGTACTTC
size: many
D: TRBD2
J: TRBJ2-7
V: TRBV7-3

CDR3: CASSLNGAHGYTF
DNA: TGTGCCAGCAGCTTAAACGGGGCGCACGGCTACACCTTC
size: many
D: NA
J: TRBJ1-2
V: TRBV7-3

CDR3: CASSLGMGGYTF
DNA: TGTGCCAGCAGCTTAGGGATGGGCGGCTACACCTTC
size: NA
D: NA
J: TRBJ1-2
V: TRBV7-9

CDR3: CATRMGLDLSGELFF
DNA: TGTGCCACCCGAATGGGACTAGACCTCTCCGGGGAGCTGTTTTTT
size: NA
D: TRBD2
J: TRBJ2-2
V: TRBV10-3

CDR3: CASSQQGNGYTF
DNA: TGTGCCAGCAGTCAACAGGGGAATGGCTACACCTTC
size: few
D: TRBD1
J: TRBJ1-2
V: TRBV28

CDR3: CASSFWNRINQPQHF
DNA: TGTGCCAGCAGCTTCTGGAACAGGATTAATCAGCCCCAGCATTTT
size: few
D: NA
J: TRBJ1-5
V: TRBV5-6

CDR3: CASSQGLNYPYGYTF
DNA: TGCGCCAGCAGCCAAGGACTGAACTACCCCTATGGCTACACCTTC
size: few
D: NA
J: TRBJ1-2
V: TRBV14

CDR3: CSARGLFASSYEQYF
DNA: TGCAGTGCTAGGGGACTTTTTGCCAGCTCCTACGAGCAGTACTTC
size: NA
D: NA
J: TRBJ2-7
V: TRBV20-1

CDR3: CASSPFKGYEQYF
DNA: TGCGCCAGCAGCCCCTTTAAGGGCTACGAGCAGTACTTC
size: few
D: NA
J: TRBJ2-7
V: TRBV4-3

CDR3: CASSLLGTYGNTIYF
DNA: TGTGCCAGCAGTTTGTTGGGAACCTATGGAAACACCATATATTTT
size: NA
D: NA
J: TRBJ1-3
V: TRBV7-9

CDR3: CASSPRKQGKLFF
DNA: TGTGCCAGCAGCCCCCGCAAACAGGGGAAACTGTTTTTT
size: few
D: TRBD1
J: TRBJ1-4
V: TRBV7-2

CDR3: CASSFTGQGSGYTF
DNA: TGTGCCAGCAGTTTTACAGGACAGGGAAGTGGCTACACCTTC
size: many
D: TRBD1
J: TRBJ1-2
V: TRBV12-3/TRBV12-4

CDR3: CASTQGILNYGYTF
DNA: TGTGCCAGCACACAGGGGATACTTAACTATGGCTACACCTTC
size: many
D: TRBD1
J: TRBJ1-2
V: TRBV2

CDR3: CASSPEGAGEAFF
DNA: TGTGCCAGCAGCCCAGAGGGGGCGGGAGAAGCTTTCTTT
size: few
D: TRBD1
J: TRBJ1-1
V: TRBV12-3/TRBV12-4

CDR3: CASSAGTVQETQYF
DNA: TGTGCCAGCAGTGCAGGGACAGTCCAAGAGACCCAGTACTTC
size: many
D: TRBD1
J: TRBJ2-5
V: TRBV27

CDR3: CASSLPDLQETRYF
DNA: TGTGCCAGCAGCTTACCGGACTTGCAAGAGACCCGGTACTTC
size: NA
D: NA
J: TRBJ2-5
V: TRBV7-2

CDR3: CSAGLIRDLPYEQYF
DNA: TGCAGTGCCGGGCTTATCCGGGACCTACCCTACGAGCAGTACTTC
size: NA
D: NA
J: TRBJ2-7
V: TRBV20-1

CDR3: CATAGVTEETQYF
DNA: TGTGCCACTGCCGGCGTGACCGAAGAGACCCAGTACTTC
size: many
D: NA
J: TRBJ2-5
V: TRBV24-1

CDR3: CASSHRHGGWEYF
DNA: TGCGCCAGCAGCCACCGCCATGGCGGGTGGGAGTACTTC
size: few
D: NA
J: TRBJ2-7
V: TRBV7-2

CDR3: CASSAQGRLTEAFF
DNA: TGTGCCAGCAGCGCACAGGGTAGGTTAACTGAAGCTTTCTTT
size: many
D: NA
J: TRBJ1-1
V: TRBV7-9

CDR3: CASSFTDSPLHF
DNA: TGTGCCAGCAGCTTCACAGACTCACCCCTCCACTTT
size: NA
D: NA
J: TRBJ1-6
V: TRBV7-9

CDR3: CSNQGDYGYTF
DNA: TGCAGCAACCAGGGGGACTATGGCTACACCTTC
size: NA
D: TRBD1
J: TRBJ1-2
V: TRBV29-1